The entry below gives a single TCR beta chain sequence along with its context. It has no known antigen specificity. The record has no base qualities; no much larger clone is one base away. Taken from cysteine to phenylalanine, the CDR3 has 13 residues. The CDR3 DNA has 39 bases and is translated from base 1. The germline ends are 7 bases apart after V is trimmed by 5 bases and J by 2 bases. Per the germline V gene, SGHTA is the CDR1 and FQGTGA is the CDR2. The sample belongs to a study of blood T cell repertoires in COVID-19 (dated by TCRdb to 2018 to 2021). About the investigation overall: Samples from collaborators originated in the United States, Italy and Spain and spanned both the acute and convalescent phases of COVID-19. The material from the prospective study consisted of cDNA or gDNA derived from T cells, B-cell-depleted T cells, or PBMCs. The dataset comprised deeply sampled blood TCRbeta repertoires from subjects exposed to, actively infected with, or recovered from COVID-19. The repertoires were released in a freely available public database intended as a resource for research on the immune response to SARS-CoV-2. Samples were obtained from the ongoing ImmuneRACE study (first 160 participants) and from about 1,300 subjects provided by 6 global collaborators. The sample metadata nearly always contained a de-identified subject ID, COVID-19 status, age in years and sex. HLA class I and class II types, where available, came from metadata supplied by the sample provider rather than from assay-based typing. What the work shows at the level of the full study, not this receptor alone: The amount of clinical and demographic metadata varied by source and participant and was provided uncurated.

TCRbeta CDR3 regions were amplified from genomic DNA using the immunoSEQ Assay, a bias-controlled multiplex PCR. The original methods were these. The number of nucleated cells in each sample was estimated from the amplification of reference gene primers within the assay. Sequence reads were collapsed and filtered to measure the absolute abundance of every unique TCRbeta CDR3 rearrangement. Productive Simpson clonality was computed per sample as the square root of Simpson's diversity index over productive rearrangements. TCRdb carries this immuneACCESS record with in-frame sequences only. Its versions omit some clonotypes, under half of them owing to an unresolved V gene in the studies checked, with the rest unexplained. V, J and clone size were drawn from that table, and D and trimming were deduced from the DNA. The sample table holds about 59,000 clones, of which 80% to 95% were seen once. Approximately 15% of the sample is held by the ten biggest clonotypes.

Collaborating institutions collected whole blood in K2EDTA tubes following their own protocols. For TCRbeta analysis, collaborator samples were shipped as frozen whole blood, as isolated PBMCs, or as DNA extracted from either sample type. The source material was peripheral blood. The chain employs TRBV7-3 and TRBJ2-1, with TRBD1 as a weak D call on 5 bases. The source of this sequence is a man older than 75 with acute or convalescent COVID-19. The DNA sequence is TGTGCCAGCAGCCGGACACCCTACAATGAGCAGTTCTTC. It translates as CASSRTPYNEQFF.